These 25 T cell receptor beta chains share one sample of origin, sequenced in a study of cytomegalovirus exposure and HLA in healthy donors. The PCR employed 60 Vbeta primers together with 13 Jbeta primers. Assay used: immunoSEQ multiplex PCR; TCRdb lists only in-frame clones, some missing. The table records roughly 130,000 clones, around three quarters of them present only once. Input material: PBMCs. These receptors all come from an older woman in good health and CMV-seropositive.

The rearrangement joins TRBV11-2 to TRBJ2-1; 9 bases map to TRBD1. Unmatched junction bases numbered 14, after V lost 5 bases and J lost 6 bases. Germline CDR1 reads SGHAT; CDR2 reads FQNNGV. CDR3 length equals 17 residues. The DNA for the CDR3 is TGTGCCAGCAGCGCCTATACCGGGACAGGGTATTTCAATGAGCAGTTCTTC. It encodes CASSAYTGTGYFNEQFF. Using reference TRBV11-2 and TRBJ2-1 for the parts outside the CDR3, the full variable domain is EAGVAQSPRYKIIEKRQSVAFWCNPISGHATLYWYQQILGQGPKLLIQFQNNGVVDDSQLPKDRFSAERLKGVDSTLKIQPAKLEDSAVYLCASSAYTGTGYFNEQFFGPGTRLTVL.

This sequence joins TRBV27 and TRBJ1-2; D is possibly TRBD1 (6 bases). The CDR3 covers 11 residues. Trimming took 4 bases from V and 8 from J, leaving 8 bases between them. Germline V gene lookup returns CDR1 MNHEY and CDR2 SMNVEV (reference sequence). The DNA of the CDR3 is TGTGCCAGCAGTTCAGGGGCCGGCTACACCTTC. Translating gives CASSSGAGYTF.

This clone has a handful of counts. The chain combines TRBV27 with TRBJ2-7, with TRBD1 matching 9 bases. From germline, CDR1 is MNHEY and CDR2 SMNVEV (reference sequence). This CDR3 is built from 12 residues. V shed 10 bases and J 3 bases; nucleotides not matched to a gene: 4. For the CDR3, the DNA is TGTGCCACCTCGACAGGGGGCTACGAGCAGTACTTC. This gives the protein CATSTGGYEQYF.

The V gene is TRBV5-1, the J gene TRBJ2-1; D not resolved. V was cut by 0 bases and J by 8 bases, with 12 bases left in between. This CDR3 is built from 14 residues. The V gene's germline CDR1 is SGHRS and CDR2 YFSETQ. CDR3 in DNA: TGCGCCAGCAGCTTGGCCCGCGTCTCGGATGAGCAGTTCTTC. It translates to CASSLARVSDEQFF.

The rearrangement uses TRBV29-1 and TRBJ2-5; 8 positions agree with TRBD2. The CDR3 loop spans 15 amino acids. The J segment lost 2 bases and the V segment lost 6 bases, leaving 11 bases of the junction unmatched. CDR1 and CDR2 from the germline V gene are SQVTM and ANQGSEA. Here the CDR3 DNA reads TGCAGCGTAGCACCGGGGGGGGGAGGACAAGAGACCCAGTACTTC. It specifies CSVAPGGGGQETQYF.

V is TRBV15 and J is TRBJ2-3; 7 bases fit TRBD2. This CDR3 is 17 amino acids long. The germline gives CDR1 LNHNV, CDR2 YYDKDF (reference sequence). V lost 3 bases, J lost 4 bases, and 13 bases stayed unmatched. The CDR3 DNA reads TGTGCCACCAGCAGCGCCCTGTGGGGGGGGTGGTCAGATACGCAGTATTTT. Protein product: CATSSALWGGWSDTQYF.

The chain joins TRBV2 to TRBJ1-6; 8 bases line up with TRBD1. This CDR3 spans 15 amino acids. J gave up 0 bases and V 8 bases, and 3 bases lay outside the gene matches. Germline V gene data show CDR1 as SNHLY and CDR2 as FYNNEI. This CDR3 reads CASRDRSSYNSPLHF. For the CDR3, the DNA is TGTGCCAGCCGGGACAGGAGCTCCTATAATTCACCCCTCCACTTT.

This chain joins TRBV5-4 and TRBJ2-7, with 8 positions matching TRBD1. This CDR3 comprises 14 residues. Germline V gene lookup returns CDR1 SGHNT and CDR2 YYREEE (reference sequence). V lost 4 bases, J lost 2 bases, and 5 bases stayed unmatched. The CDR3 protein is CASSPRDRTYEQYF. CDR3 nucleotides: TGTGCCAGCAGCCCCCGGGACAGGACCTACGAGCAGTACTTC.

This sequence joins TRBV6-6 and TRBJ1-1; TRBD1 might be the D (5 bases). Germline V gene lookup returns CDR1 MNHNY and CDR2 SVGAGI (reference sequence). The CDR3 contains 13 residues. Deletions cut 5 bases from V and 1 base from J, with 8 bases between. This CDR3 reads CASSTDRNTEAFF. CDR3 in DNA: TGTGCCAGCAGTACCGACAGGAACACTGAAGCTTTCTTT.

V is TRBV2 and J is TRBJ1-1; no clear D. Germline-derived CDR1 and CDR2 are SNHLY and FYNNEI. V was pared by 11 bases and J by 0 bases, with 16 bases between. The CDR3 totals 14 residues. The CDR3 sequence is CALPAGDLNTEAFF. DNA for the CDR3: TGTGCCCTCCCAGCGGGTGATTTGAACACTGAAGCTTTCTTT.

This chain uses TRBV15 with TRBJ1-5; D ambiguous. From germline, CDR1 is LNHNV and CDR2 YYDKDF (reference sequence). This CDR3 is built from 15 residues. The V end was cut by 0 bases, the J end by 2 bases, with 8 bases between. The CDR3 is CATSRDPGGNQPQHF. CDR3 DNA: TGTGCCACCAGCAGAGATCCCGGAGGCAATCAGCCCCAGCATTTT.

The CDR3 loop is CASGSGTGGQETQYF. CDR3 DNA sequence: TGTGCTAGTGGCAGCGGGACAGGGGGACAAGAGACCCAGTACTTC. The chain has TRBV12-5 and TRBJ2-5; 11 bases line up with TRBD1. The germline V gene encodes CDR1 LGHNT and CDR2 FRNRAP. Unmatched junction bases numbered 5, after V lost 6 bases and J lost 2 bases. The CDR3 runs to 15 residues. Complete variable domain (other parts from reference TRBV12-5 and TRBJ2-5): DARVTQTPRHKVTEMGQEVTMRCQPILGHNTVFWYRQTMMQGLELLAYFRNRAPLDDSGMPKDRFSAEMPDATLATLKIQPSEPRDSAVYFCASGSGTGGQETQYFGPGTRLLVL.

Worth noting for this clone: Sequence at one end of the junction differs from germline and may be a read error. The chain couples TRBV7-9 to TRBJ1-2; D gene uncertain. This CDR3 region has 13 residues. From germline, CDR1 is SEHNR and CDR2 FQNEAQ (reference sequence). The CDR3 loop is CSSSLERYYGYTF. The CDR3 DNA is TGTTCCAGCAGCTTAGAACGGTACTATGGCTACACCTTC.

The sample holds a few counts of this clone. The J gene is TRBJ1-1, the V gene TRBV6-5; maybe TRBD1 (5 bases). CDR1 is MNHEY, CDR2 SVGAGI, per germline. Trimming removed 2 bases at V and 6 bases at J, with 10 bases between. The CDR3 loop spans 13 amino acids. The CDR3 DNA sequence: TGTGCCAGCAGTTACGCGGCAGGGCCTGAAGCTTTCTTT. Amino acids: CASSYAAGPEAFF.

V usage is TRBV11-2 and J usage is TRBJ1-4, with 8 nucleotides matching TRBD1. Germline assignment: CDR1 SGHAT and CDR2 FQNNGV. Germline trimming cut 3 bases from V and 8 bases from J; bases unmatched to any gene: 5. This CDR3 region has 14 residues. CDR3 amino acids: CASSFTRGLEKLFF. The CDR3 DNA is TGTGCCAGCAGCTTTACCAGGGGGCTCGAAAAACTGTTTTTT.

The genes are TRBV18 and TRBJ2-3; D ambiguous. There are 15 residues in the CDR3. Germline CDR1 is KGHSH and CDR2 is LQKENI. V lost 0 bases, J lost 5 bases, and 12 bases lay in between. CDR3 in DNA: TGTGCCAGCTCACCACCAAGTTATGGCGGAGATACGCAGTATTTT. Protein product: CASSPPSYGGDTQYF.

The rearrangement joins TRBV5-4 to TRBJ1-5; D is perhaps TRBD1 (6 bases). The V gene lost 2 bases and the J gene lost 4 bases, with 7 bases spanning the gap. Looked up from germline, CDR1 is SGHNT and CDR2 is YYREEE (reference sequence). There are 13 residues in the CDR3. DNA of the CDR3: TGTGCCAGCAGCTTCGGACAGAATCAGCCCCAGCATTTT. Amino acids: CASSFGQNQPQHF.

V and J are TRBV7-3 and TRBJ2-2; tentative D call: TRBD1 (6 bases). The CDR3 runs 14 residues. V lost 4 bases to trimming and J lost 2 bases, with 8 bases between them. CDR1 and CDR2 from the germline V gene are SGHTA and FQGTGA. CDR3: CASSSRGNTGELFF. The CDR3, as DNA: TGTGCCAGCAGCTCCAGGGGAAACACCGGGGAGCTGTTTTTT.

The gene calls are TRBV6-1 and TRBJ2-5; the match to TRBD2 covers 9 bases. The CDR3 is made up of 15 amino acids. Germline CDR1 and CDR2: MNHNS and SASEGT. With V trimmed by 7 bases and J by 2 bases, 8 bases remained unmatched. The CDR3 spells CASTPGLAWQETQYF. CDR3 nucleotide sequence: TGTGCCAGCACCCCGGGACTAGCATGGCAAGAGACCCAGTACTTC.

The chain combines TRBV6-1 with TRBJ2-7, with 12 bases lining up with TRBD1. Germline V CDR1 and CDR2: MNHNS, SASEGT. This CDR3 has 15 residues. V dropped 10 bases and J dropped 4; count of bases not matched to a gene: 11. CDR3: CATLGTGGAWYEQYF. The CDR3, as DNA: TGTGCCACCCTCGGGACAGGGGGCGCTTGGTACGAGCAGTACTTC.

The chain carries TRBV5-5 and TRBJ1-5; D gene ambiguous. CDR3 length equals 13 residues. Germline-derived CDR1 and CDR2 are SGHKS and YYEKEE (reference sequence). V was trimmed by 1 base and J by 6 bases, leaving 8 bases between them. CDR3 nucleotides: TGTGCCAGCAGCTTGTCGGGAACTCAGCCCCAGCATTTT. It codes for CASSLSGTQPQHF.

V is TRBV13 and J is TRBJ2-2; tentatively, D is TRBD1 (5 bases). V shed 5 bases and J shed 3 bases, with 10 bases lying between them. Germline-derived CDR1 and CDR2 are PRHDT and FYEKMQ (reference sequence). This CDR3 is built from 14 residues. CDR3 loop: CASSPGHYTGELFF. The DNA for the CDR3 is TGTGCCAGCAGCCCCGGACATTACACCGGGGAGCTGTTTTTT.

The chain joins TRBV13 to TRBJ1-1; 9 positions agree with TRBD1. Unmatched junction bases numbered 3, after V lost 6 bases and J lost 1 base. Germline V gene lookup returns CDR1 PRHDT and CDR2 FYEKMQ (reference sequence). There are 14 residues in the CDR3. The CDR3 DNA reads as TGTGCCAGCAGGTTACAGGGGGCGAACACTGAAGCTTTCTTT. Translation: CASRLQGANTEAFF.

The rearrangement uses TRBV9 and TRBJ2-7, with D tentatively TRBD2 (5 bases). There are 14 residues in the CDR3. V lost 0 bases and J 5 bases, leaving 12 bases between the germline ends. Germline V gene data show CDR1 as SGDLS and CDR2 as YYNGEE. The CDR3 sequence is CASSVGGPGNEQYF. CDR3 coding DNA: TGTGCCAGCAGCGTAGGTGGCCCGGGGAACGAGCAGTACTTC.

The rearrangement links TRBV25-1 to TRBJ1-6, with D unclear. Trimming cost V 4 bases and J 7 bases, with 14 bases left between them. This CDR3 spans 15 amino acids. Germline-derived CDR1 and CDR2 are MGHDK and SYGVNS. CDR3 DNA sequence: TGTGCCAGCAGTGCCTATTTGTCGGGAAATTCACCCCTCCACTTT. Protein: CASSAYLSGNSPLHF. Supplemented by reference TRBV25-1 and TRBJ1-6, the full variable domain reads EADIYQTPRYLVIGTGKKITLECSQTMGHDKMYWYQQDPGMELHLIHYSYGVNSTEKGDLSSESTVSRIRTEHFPLTLESARPSHTSQYLCASSAYLSGNSPLHFGNGTRLTVT.